The 14 T cell receptor beta chains presented below share a single source sample, sequenced in a study of post-analysis software for immune sequencing data. Study-level points and caveats: Relative to controls, patients had five TRBV segments at higher frequency, with TRBV5-6, TRBV5-1 and TRBV20-1 among these.

Sequencing libraries made from TCR beta cDNA carried unique molecular identifiers. MiXCR was run by TCRdb on the PCR reads, yielding one entry per CDR3 protein. Of hundreds of thousands of distinct CDR3 sequences in the sample, about 32% were seen once. What these receptors recognize is not known. Sample: blood. The receptors shown here come from a girl between 5 and 17 years old with multiple sclerosis.

This clonotype was seen more than once but under ten times. V usage is TRBV20-1 and J usage is TRBJ2-1; D uncertain. This CDR3 has 13 residues. Germline CDR1 is DFQATT and CDR2 is SNEGSKA (reference sequence). V shed 7 bases and J shed 5 bases, with 15 bases lying between them. The CDR3 DNA is TGCAGTGGGTGGTCTCCTGCTGACAATGAGCAGTTCTTC. It codes for CSGWSPADNEQFF.

The genes are TRBV2 and TRBJ1-1; D is undetermined. Trimming removed 8 bases from V and 8 bases from J, with 6 bases in between. Germline lookup yields CDR1 SNHLY and CDR2 FYNNEI. The CDR3 runs to 9 residues. CDR3 residues: CASGTEAFF. In nucleotides, the CDR3 is TGTGCCAGCGGAACAGAAGCTTTCTTT.

This clonotype was observed a few times. V gene TRBV12-3 or TRBV12-4 combines with J gene TRBJ2-7; TRBD1 matches at 9 bases. TRBJ2-5 explains the end of the DNA better; the J call may be wrong. This CDR3 contains 15 residues. The chain's CDR3 is CASFPGQGIPETQYF. CDR3 sequence (DNA): TGTGCCAGCTTCCCGGGACAGGGCATTCCGGAGACCCAGTACTTC.

The gene calls are TRBV10-3 and TRBJ2-7; 7 positions match TRBD1. V was pared by 6 bases and J by 6 bases, with 8 bases of the junction left unmatched. Germline assignment: CDR1 ENHRY and CDR2 SYGVKD. The CDR3 spans 13 residues. CDR3 DNA sequence: TGTGCCATCAGAGGACAGGAGTTCGTCGAGCAGTACTTC. Its protein product is CAIRGQEFVEQYF.

This sequence joins TRBV2 and TRBJ2-1; TRBD2 agrees at 7 bases. After removal of 9 bases from V and 8 bases from J, the junction contained 4 bases not matched to a gene. Germline-derived CDR1 and CDR2 are SNHLY and FYNNEI. The CDR3 is 11 amino acids. CDR3 sequence reads: CASPGGHEQFF. The DNA of the CDR3 is TGTGCCAGTCCGGGGGGTCATGAGCAGTTCTTC.

This clonotype has only a few counts. V usage is TRBV5-6 and J usage is TRBJ1-2; TRBD1 is a possible D gene (5 bases). The germline CDR1 and CDR2 sequences are SGHDT and YYEEEE. This CDR3 is 13 amino acids long. V shed 2 bases and J shed 8 bases, with 13 bases lying between them. The CDR3 protein is CASSLRDRGGYTF. DNA for the CDR3: TGTGCCAGCAGCTTAAGGGACCGTGGGGGCTACACCTTC.

The sample holds a few counts of this clonotype. The chain recombines TRBV5-1 with TRBJ2-5; D uncertain. V was shortened by 0 bases and J by 2 bases, with 11 bases between the two germline ends. The CDR3 contains 15 residues. The germline CDR1 and CDR2 sequences are SGHRS and YFSETQ. The CDR3 DNA follows: TGCGCCAGCAGCTTGGCCCTCGGAGCTCAAGAGACCCAGTACTTC. This encodes CASSLALGAQETQYF. The variable domain in full, with the rest retrieved from reference TRBV5-1 and TRBJ2-5, is KAGVTQTPRYLIKTRGQQVTLSCSPISGHRSVSWYQQTPGQGLQFLFEYFSETQRNKGNFPGRFSGRQFSNSRSEMNVSTLELGDSALYLCASSLALGAQETQYFGPGTRLLVL.

This clonotype showed up many times. The chain joins TRBV29-1 to TRBJ2-3; the D gene is possibly TRBD2 (5 bases). There are 10 residues in the CDR3. V was shortened by 7 bases and J by 6 bases, with 8 bases between the two germline ends. Germline V CDR1 and CDR2: SQVTM, ANQGSEA. The CDR3 bases are TGCAGCGCTCCGGGGGATACGCAGTATTTT. The encoded protein is CSAPGDTQYF.

On this clonotype: The junction and the germline gene differ at one end; a read error may be behind it. The rearrangement links TRBV7-8 to TRBJ1-1; TRBD1 agrees at 7 bases. The CDR3 totals 13 residues. Germline V gene lookup returns CDR1 SGHVS and CDR2 FQNEAQ. The CDR3 nucleotides read TGTGTCAGCAGCAACCACAGGGGCACTGAAGCTTTCTTT. Its translation: CVSSNHRGTEAFF.

The genes are TRBV7-9 and TRBJ1-4; 10 bases fit TRBD1. CDR1 is SEHNR and CDR2 is FQNEAQ in the germline V gene (reference sequence). V lost 1 base to trimming and J lost 7 bases; unmatched junction nucleotides: 6. The CDR3 length is 16 residues. This CDR3 is CASSLEGTGVGEKLFF. The CDR3 DNA follows: TGTGCCAGCAGCTTAGAGGGGACAGGGGTCGGTGAAAAACTGTTTTTT.

This clonotype was detected a few times. V usage is TRBV20-1 and J usage is TRBJ2-5; D unclear. Germline lookup yields CDR1 DFQATT and CDR2 SNEGSKA (reference sequence). V lost 6 bases to trimming and J lost 0 bases, with 14 bases between them. There are 14 residues in the CDR3. This chain's CDR3 is CSARSEQYQETQYF. The CDR3 DNA reads TGCAGTGCCAGGAGCGAGCAGTACCAAGAGACCCAGTACTTC.

The CDR3 is CASSPAGDGNEQFF. The CDR3 bases are TGTGCCAGCAGCCCCGCTGGGGATGGGAATGAGCAGTTCTTC. The J gene is TRBJ2-1, the V gene TRBV6-5; no clear D gene. CDR3 size: 14 residues. V was clipped by 6 bases and J by 7 bases, with 16 bases between them. CDR1 is MNHEY, CDR2 SVGAGI, per germline.

This chain uses TRBV9 with TRBJ2-5; a weak D match, TRBD2 (5 bases). CDR3 length equals 14 residues. Between the trimmed V and J ends, which lost 4 bases and 11 bases, there was a span of 21 bases. Looked up from germline, CDR1 is SGDLS and CDR2 is YYNGEE. CDR3 sequence: CASSRSPREGGQYF. In nucleotides, the CDR3 is TGTGCCAGCAGCCGGAGCCCCCGGGAAGGAGGTCAGTACTTC.

The V and J genes are TRBV24-1 and TRBJ2-3; a weak D match, TRBD2 (7 bases). Germline values: CDR1 KGHDR, CDR2 SFDVKD. The CDR3 covers 15 residues. Trimming removed 1 base from V and 4 bases from J, with 11 bases in between. CDR3 sequence (DNA): TGTGCCACCAGTGATTTTGGCGGGGGCGCAGATACGCAGTATTTT. Protein sequence: CATSDFGGGADTQYF.